This T cell receptor beta chain is drawn from a study of cytomegalovirus exposure and HLA in healthy donors. Overall study findings and caveats: A prior analysis recorded that most TCR beta V segments were productive about 87% or about 30% of the time. CMV antigen specificity of a few CMV-associated chains was confirmed in vitro.

In the PCR, 60 Vbeta and 13 Jbeta primers were used. TCRdb's table, derived via immunoSEQ multiplex PCR, lists solely in-frame clones and lacks some. The table includes roughly 240,000 clones, around 80% detected once. Comment on this clone: Its cognate antigen is unknown.

The receptor comes from a boy younger than 18 in good health and CMV-seronegative. Sequenced input: PBMCs.

In nucleotides, the CDR3 is TGTGCCAGCATTACAGGGGTCGATACGCAGTATTTT. Translated: CASITGVDTQYF. This chain links TRBV6-1 with TRBJ2-3, with TRBD1 matching 7 bases. Germline trimming cut 7 bases from V and 6 bases from J; bases unmatched to any gene: 4. Germline CDR1 reads MNHNS; CDR2 reads SASEGT. The CDR3 sequence is 12 residues long.